This T cell receptor (beta chain) was captured in a study of blood T cells in healthy people across ages. Study outcomes and limitations: Estimated diversity, derived from one million T cells, was regarded as an underestimate. Roughly linear declines in TCR beta diversity per million T cells occurred with age.

Germline V lookup: CDR1 LNHNV, CDR2 YYDKDF (reference sequence). Deletions cut 0 bases from V and 2 bases from J, with 15 bases between. The CDR3 sequence is 17 residues long. A second PCR, run for 7 to 11 cycles, used a sample-barcoded 5' primer plus a J-beta primer mix. One entry per CDR3 protein results from TCRdb running MiXCR on the 5' RACE reads. The sample records roughly 1,500,000 distinct CDR3 sequences, approximately 42% being singletons. This clonotype has a handful of counts. Its cognate antigen is unknown. The specimen sequenced was blood. The chain carries TRBV15 and TRBJ2-3; D is ambiguous. This TCR was sampled from a woman aged 18-35 years in good health. This CDR3 reads CATSRDPFMRFTDTQYF. Here the CDR3 DNA reads TGTGCCACCAGCAGAGATCCCTTTATGCGGTTCACAGATACGCAGTATTTT.